Sequencing of this T cell receptor (beta chain) was carried out in a study of OX40 agonist ivuxolimab in advanced cancers. Study overall: Every patient in dose escalation had hepatocellular carcinoma, melanoma, renal cell or head and neck cancer.

Germline CDR1 and CDR2: MDHEN and SYDVKM. The CDR3 length is 15 residues. Germline trimming cut 6 bases from V and 4 bases from J; bases unmatched to any gene: 4. Some clones are missing from TCRdb's copy, which holds only in-frame ones; the method was immunoSEQ multiplex PCR. This table has approximately 74,000 clones, over 70% appearing once. This chain uses TRBV28 with TRBJ2-1; TRBD2 aligns across 12 bases. Sequencing was performed on CD4+ or CD8+ T cells sorted from blood, taken in a trial of the OX40 agonist ivuxolimab. The TCR sequence derives from an adult with an advanced solid tumor such as melanoma, head and neck, liver or kidney cancer. This CDR3 is CASSPGLAGYNEQFF. The CDR3 DNA sequence: TGTGCCAGCAGCCCCGGACTAGCGGGGTACAATGAGCAGTTCTTC.